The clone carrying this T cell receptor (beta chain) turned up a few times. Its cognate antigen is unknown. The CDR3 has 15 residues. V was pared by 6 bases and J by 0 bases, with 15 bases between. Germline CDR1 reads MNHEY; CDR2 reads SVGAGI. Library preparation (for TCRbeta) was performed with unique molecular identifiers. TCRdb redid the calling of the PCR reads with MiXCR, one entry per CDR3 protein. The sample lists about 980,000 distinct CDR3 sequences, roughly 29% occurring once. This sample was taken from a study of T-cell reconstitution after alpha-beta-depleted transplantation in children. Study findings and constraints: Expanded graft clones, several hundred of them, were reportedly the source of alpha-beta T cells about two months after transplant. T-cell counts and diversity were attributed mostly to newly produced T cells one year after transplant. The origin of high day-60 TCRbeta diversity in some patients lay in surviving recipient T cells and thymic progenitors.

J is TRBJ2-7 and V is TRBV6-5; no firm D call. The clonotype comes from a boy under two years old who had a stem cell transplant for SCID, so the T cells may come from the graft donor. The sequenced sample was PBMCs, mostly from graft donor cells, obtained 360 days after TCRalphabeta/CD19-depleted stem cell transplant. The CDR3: CASRASGLSSYEQYF. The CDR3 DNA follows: TGTGCCAGCAGAGCATCCGGCCTAAGCTCCTACGAGCAGTACTTC.